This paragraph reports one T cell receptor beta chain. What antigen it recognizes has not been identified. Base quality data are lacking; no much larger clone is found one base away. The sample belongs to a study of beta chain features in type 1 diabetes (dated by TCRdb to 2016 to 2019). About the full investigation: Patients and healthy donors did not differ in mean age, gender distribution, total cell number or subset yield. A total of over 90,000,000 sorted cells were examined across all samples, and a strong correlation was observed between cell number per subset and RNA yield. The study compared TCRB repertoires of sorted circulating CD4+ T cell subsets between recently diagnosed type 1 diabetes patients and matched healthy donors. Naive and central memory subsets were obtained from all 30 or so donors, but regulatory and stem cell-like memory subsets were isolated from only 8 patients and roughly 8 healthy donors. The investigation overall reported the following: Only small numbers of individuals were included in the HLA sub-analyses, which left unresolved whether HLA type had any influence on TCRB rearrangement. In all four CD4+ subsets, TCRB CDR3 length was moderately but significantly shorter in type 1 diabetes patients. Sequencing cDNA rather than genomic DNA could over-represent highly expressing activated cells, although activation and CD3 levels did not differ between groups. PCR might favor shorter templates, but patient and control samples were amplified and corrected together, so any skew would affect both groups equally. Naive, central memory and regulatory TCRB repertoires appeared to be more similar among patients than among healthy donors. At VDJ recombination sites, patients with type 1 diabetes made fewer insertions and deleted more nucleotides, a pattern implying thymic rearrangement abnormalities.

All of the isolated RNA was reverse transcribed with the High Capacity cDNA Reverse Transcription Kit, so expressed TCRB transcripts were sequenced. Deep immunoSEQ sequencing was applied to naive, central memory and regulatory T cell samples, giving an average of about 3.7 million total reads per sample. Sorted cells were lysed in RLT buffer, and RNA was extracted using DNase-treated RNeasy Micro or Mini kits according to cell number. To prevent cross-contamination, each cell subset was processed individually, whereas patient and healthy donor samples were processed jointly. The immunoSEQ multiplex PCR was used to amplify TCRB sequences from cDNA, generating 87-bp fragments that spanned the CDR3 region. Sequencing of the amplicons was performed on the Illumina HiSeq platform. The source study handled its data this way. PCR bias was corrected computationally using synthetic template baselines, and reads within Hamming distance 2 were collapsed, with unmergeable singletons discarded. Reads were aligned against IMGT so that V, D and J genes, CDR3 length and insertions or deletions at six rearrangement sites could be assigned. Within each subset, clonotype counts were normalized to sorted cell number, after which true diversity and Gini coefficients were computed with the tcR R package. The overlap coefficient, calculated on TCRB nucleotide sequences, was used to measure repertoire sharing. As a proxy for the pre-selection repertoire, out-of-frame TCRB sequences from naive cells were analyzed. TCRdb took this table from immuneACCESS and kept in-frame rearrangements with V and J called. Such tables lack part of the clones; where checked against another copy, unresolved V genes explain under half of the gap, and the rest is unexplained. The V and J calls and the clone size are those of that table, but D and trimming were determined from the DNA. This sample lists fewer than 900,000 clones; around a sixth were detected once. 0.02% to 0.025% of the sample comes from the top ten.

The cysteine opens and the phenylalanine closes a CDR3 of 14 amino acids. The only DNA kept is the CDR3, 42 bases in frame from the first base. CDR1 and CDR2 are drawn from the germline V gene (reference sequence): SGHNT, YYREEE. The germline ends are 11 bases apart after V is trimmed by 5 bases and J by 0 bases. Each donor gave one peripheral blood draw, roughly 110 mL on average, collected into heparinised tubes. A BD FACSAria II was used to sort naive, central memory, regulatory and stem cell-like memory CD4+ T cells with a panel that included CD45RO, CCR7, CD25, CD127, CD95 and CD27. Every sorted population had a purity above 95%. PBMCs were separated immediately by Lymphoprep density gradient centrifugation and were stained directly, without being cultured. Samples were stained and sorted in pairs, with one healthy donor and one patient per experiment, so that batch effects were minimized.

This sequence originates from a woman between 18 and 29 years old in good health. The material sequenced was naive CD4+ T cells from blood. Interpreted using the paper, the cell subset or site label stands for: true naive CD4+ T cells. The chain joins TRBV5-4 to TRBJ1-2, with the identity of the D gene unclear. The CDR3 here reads CASSDLRANYGYTF. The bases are TGTGCCAGCAGTGATCTCAGAGCTAACTATGGCTACACCTTC.